Listed below are T cell receptor beta chains from one sample, sequenced in a study of blood T cell repertoires in COVID-19. Profiling relied on immunoSEQ multiplex PCR, and the TCRdb table lists in-frame clones only, not all of them. The sample has about 130,000 clones, roughly four fifths seen once. The sequencing sample was made of peripheral blood. The source of these receptors is a man aged 30 to 45 with COVID-19, enrolled during active disease. The conserved cysteine and the conserved F or W are not part of the CDR3 here.

v_call: TRBV27; cdr3_aa: ASSPGQGFGNTIY
v_call: TRBV2; cdr3_aa: ASNPSSGANVLT
v_call: TRBV19; cdr3_aa: ASGETGHGYT
v_call: TRBV10-3; cdr3_aa: AISESFPGLAVYEQY
v_call: TRBV10-3; cdr3_aa: AISAGSGINTEAF
v_call: TRBV2; cdr3_aa: ARAGTSGRGTYEQY
v_call: TRBV11-3; cdr3_aa: ASSLKAGGQETQY
v_call: TRBV7-9; cdr3_aa: ASSLTVFTDTQY
v_call: TRBV7-3; cdr3_aa: ASSLNDRTEAF
v_call: TRBV24-1; cdr3_aa: ATSRTSGTSYNEQF
v_call: TRBV6-5; cdr3_aa: ASTTQGTNTGELF
v_call: TRBV4-1; cdr3_aa: ASSQAFQGQETQY
v_call: TRBV2; cdr3_aa: ASRGDSPQETQY
v_call: TRBV28; cdr3_aa: ASSSPPPRQGNYGYT
v_call: TRBV2; cdr3_aa: ASSERDRGEQY
v_call: TRBV27; cdr3_aa: ASSLSRGGPLETQY
v_call: TRBV19; cdr3_aa: ASRTIDKTPDEKLF
v_call: TRBV2; cdr3_aa: ATKPTSGGYNEQF
v_call: TRBV28; cdr3_aa: ASSSGQTDQETQY
v_call: TRBV7-2; cdr3_aa: ASSFGGTGNQPQH
v_call: TRBV11-3; cdr3_aa: ASSFGPAGWEQY
v_call: TRBV30; cdr3_aa: AWSLPTLTNTGELF
v_call: TRBV4-1; cdr3_aa: ASSLGTGVTHEQF
v_call: TRBV7-2; cdr3_aa: ASSLNTGASYEQY
v_call: TRBV9; cdr3_aa: ASSVFSGAYEQY
v_call: TRBV4-2; cdr3_aa: ASSHHSGGSTDTQY
v_call: TRBV5-1; cdr3_aa: ASSLGQGGHYEQY
v_call: TRBV12-5; cdr3_aa: ASGLDGLARLLF
v_call: TRBV9; cdr3_aa: ASSVGRGSYEQY
v_call: TRBV6-6; cdr3_aa: ASSQRQGVGTEAF
v_call: TRBV27; cdr3_aa: ASSRLAGDPHEQY
v_call: TRBV29-1; cdr3_aa: SVRTDLNTEAF
v_call: TRBV27; cdr3_aa: ASSPRTTYYEQY
v_call: TRBV6-5; cdr3_aa: ASSYSRYEKLF
v_call: TRBV9; cdr3_aa: ASSVVQGMNTEAF
v_call: TRBV6-5; cdr3_aa: ASSYARGAHEQY
v_call: TRBV7-7; cdr3_aa: ASSPELAGQETQY
v_call: TRBV7-3; cdr3_aa: ASSLGLAGPNEQF
v_call: TRBV23-1; cdr3_aa: ASSQSAGRRNEKLF
v_call: TRBV7-9; cdr3_aa: ASRIGGEAF
v_call: TRBV28; cdr3_aa: ASSSSGREGGANVLT
v_call: TRBV5-4; cdr3_aa: ASSKYAVEGEQY
v_call: TRBV15; cdr3_aa: ATSRSAGSYNEQF
v_call: TRBV27; cdr3_aa: ASSSPPARGSGREQY
v_call: TRBV3-1/TRBV3-2; cdr3_aa: ASSQAGRGSGAF
v_call: TRBV7-3; cdr3_aa: ASSLTSGGPEDTQY
v_call: TRBV30; cdr3_aa: AWSVQWDREYEQY
v_call: TRBV24-1; cdr3_aa: ATSDPQGASTDTQY
v_call: TRBV2; cdr3_aa: ASNDRAHSNQPQH
v_call: TRBV7-3; cdr3_aa: ASSFGFSNGELF
v_call: TRBV19; cdr3_aa: ASSPGTSPYEQY
v_call: TRBV15; cdr3_aa: ATSRVGGISAPLH
v_call: TRBV11-3; cdr3_aa: ASSLEAGGLSSYEQY
v_call: TRBV7-9; cdr3_aa: ASSSNGGGELF
v_call: TRBV30; cdr3_aa: AWNGGPYNEQF
v_call: TRBV7-7; cdr3_aa: ASSPGTAQETQY
v_call: TRBV19; cdr3_aa: ASKASGEADTQY
v_call: TRBV7-7; cdr3_aa: ASSFLREGEQF
v_call: TRBV7-3; cdr3_aa: ASSPQTQQF
v_call: TRBV6-5; cdr3_aa: ASSYSRDRFGETQY